Presented here are 27 T cell receptor beta chains from one specimen sequenced in a study of OX40 agonist ivuxolimab in advanced cancers. Repertoires were generated with immunoSEQ multiplex PCR, while TCRdb's copy carries only in-frame clones and drops some. The table has about 58,000 clones, 85% to 90% seen once. Sequenced here: CD4+ or CD8+ T cells sorted from blood, sampled in a trial of the OX40 agonist ivuxolimab. The receptors here all came from an adult with an advanced solid tumor such as melanoma, head and neck, liver or kidney cancer.

V gene TRBV27 combines with J gene TRBJ2-7, with a weak D call TRBD1 (5 bases). Per germline, CDR1 MNHEY and CDR2 SMNVEV (reference sequence). This CDR3 contains 14 residues. Trimming left V 5 bases short and J 5 bases short, with 16 bases between. The DNA of the CDR3 is TGTGCCAGCAGTCGATCCCAGGGTTTGCACGAGCAGTACTTC. It translates to CASSRSQGLHEQYF.

This chain uses TRBV5-6 with TRBJ2-7; a possible D gene is TRBD1 (6 bases). V gave up 4 bases and J gave up 3 bases, with 8 bases separating them. The CDR3 sequence is 12 residues long. Germline loops: CDR1 SGHDT, CDR2 YYEEEE. DNA of the CDR3: TGTGCCAGCAGCAGGGACAACTACGAGCAGTACTTC. Translating it yields CASSRDNYEQYF. Based on the CDR3 plus reference TRBV5-6 and TRBJ2-7, the full variable domain is DAGVTQSPTHLIKTRGQQVTLRCSPKSGHDTVSWYQQALGQGPQFIFQYYEEEERQRGNFPDRFSGHQFPNYSSELNVNALLLGDSALYLCASSRDNYEQYFGPGTRLTVT.

In its sample, this clone was seen once. V gene TRBV19 combines with J gene TRBJ2-2, with D perhaps TRBD1 or TRBD2 (5 bases each). Trimming took off 4 bases at V and 6 bases at J, with 9 bases between the two ends. Germline lookup yields CDR1 LNHDA and CDR2 SQIVND (reference sequence). The CDR3 is made up of 13 amino acids. The CDR3 protein is CASSRGRAGELFF. In DNA form, the CDR3 reads TGTGCCAGTAGTAGGGGACGCGCCGGGGAGCTGTTTTTT. Variable domain in full (rest from reference TRBV19 and TRBJ2-2): DGGITQSPKYLFRKEGQNVTLSCEQNLNHDAMYWYRQDPGQGLRLIYYSQIVNDFQKGDIAEGYSVSREKKESFPLTVTSAQKNPTAFYLCASSRGRAGELFFGEGSRLTVL.

The gene calls are TRBV27 and TRBJ1-2; D might be TRBD1 (5 bases). The CDR3 has 12 amino acids. CDR1 and CDR2 (germline): MNHEY, SMNVEV (reference sequence). The V end lost 2 bases, the J end lost 7 bases, and 8 bases lay between the germline ends. The CDR3 sequence: CASSLQGIGYTF. DNA of the CDR3: TGTGCCAGCAGTTTACAGGGAATTGGCTACACCTTC.

The CDR3 here is CASSVAPQGASQNGYTF. CDR3 DNA sequence: TGTGCCAGCAGCGTAGCCCCACAGGGGGCGAGTCAGAATGGCTACACCTTC. The V gene is TRBV9, the J gene TRBJ1-2; TRBD1 matches 9 bases. CDR3 size: 17 residues. V gave up 0 bases and J gave up 6 bases; unmatched junction bases: 12. Germline V gives CDR1 SGDLS, CDR2 YYNGEE.

This clone was seen a single time. This chain connects TRBV15 to TRBJ2-4, with a possible D match to TRBD2 (6 bases). Germline V gene sequence: CDR1 LNHNV, CDR2 YYDKDF (reference sequence). The CDR3 totals 16 residues. V lost 4 bases, J lost 0 bases, and 13 bases lay in between. CDR3 amino acids: CATSTGLTLAKNIQYF. DNA of the CDR3: TGTGCCACCAGCACGGGACTGACTCTAGCCAAAAACATTCAGTACTTC.

This clone was observed once. This chain uses TRBV19 with TRBJ1-1; D remains ambiguous. V was pared by 5 bases and J by 1 base, with 11 bases between. From germline, CDR1 is LNHDA and CDR2 SQIVND (reference sequence). The CDR3 length is 14 residues. CDR3 region: CASSLRTPNTEAFF. Here the CDR3 DNA reads TGTGCCAGTAGTCTTCGGACGCCGAACACTGAAGCTTTCTTT.

The V and J genes are TRBV5-3 and TRBJ1-5; a weak D match, TRBD1 (5 bases). TRBV5-3 is noted as an ORF with a role that remains uncertain. V lost 6 bases and J lost 4, with 20 bases in between. The CDR3 consists of 16 residues. CDR3 nucleotides: TGTGCCAGAAAACCTCCCGGGACGGGGGGGAATCAGCCCCAGCATTTT. Protein sequence: CARKPPGTGGNQPQHF.

The chain has TRBV7-3 and TRBJ1-6; D gene ambiguous. Trimming stripped 5 bases from V and 7 bases from J, with 9 bases between. CDR3 length: 13 residues. Per germline, CDR1 SGHTA and CDR2 FQGTGA. The CDR3 region is CASSPSQNSPLHF. The CDR3 coding sequence is TGTGCCAGCAGCCCCTCGCAGAATTCACCCCTCCACTTT.

The V and J genes are TRBV7-2 and TRBJ1-1; the match to TRBD1 covers 7 bases. After removal of 3 bases from V and 4 bases from J, the junction contained 5 bases not matched to a gene. Germline V gene data show CDR1 as SGHTA and CDR2 as FQGNSA. This CDR3 has 14 amino acids. The CDR3 sequence is CASSFDRAGTEAFF. In DNA, the CDR3 is TGTGCCAGCAGCTTCGACAGGGCGGGCACTGAAGCTTTCTTT.

The chain is built from TRBV19 and TRBJ1-5; D call uncertain. This CDR3 is built from 15 residues. Looked up from germline, CDR1 is LNHDA and CDR2 is SQIVND (reference sequence). V was cut by 3 bases and J by 0 bases, with 9 bases left in between. This chain's CDR3 is CASSIKAASNQPQHF. The CDR3 bases are TGTGCCAGTAGTATTAAGGCAGCTAGCAATCAGCCCCAGCATTTT.

The V gene is TRBV10-1, the J gene TRBJ2-3; D might be TRBD2 (7 bases). The germline CDR1 and CDR2 sequences are WNHNN and SYGVQD (reference sequence). The ends were cut back, 2 bases at V and 3 bases at J, with 12 bases in the middle. The CDR3 has 15 residues. The CDR3 coding sequence is TGCGCCAGCAGTGAGGTGGGAGGGGGAACAGATACGCAGTATTTT. Translation gives CASSEVGGGTDTQYF.

The chain has TRBV2 and TRBJ2-5; 7 positions match TRBD1. CDR1 is SNHLY and CDR2 is FYNNEI in the germline V gene. Unmatched junction bases numbered 6, after V lost 2 bases and J lost 3 bases. The CDR3 is 15 amino acids. CDR3 protein: CASSEWARGKETQYF. For the CDR3, the DNA is TGTGCCAGCAGTGAATGGGCCAGGGGGAAAGAGACCCAGTACTTC.

This chain uses TRBV11-3 with TRBJ1-6; 7 nucleotides align to TRBD1. The CDR3 sequence is 14 residues long. Germline-derived CDR1 and CDR2 are SGHNT and YENEEA. J lost 10 bases, V lost 5 bases, and 8 bases had no gene match. CDR3 bases: TGTGCCAGCAGCCAGACAGGGTTGAAATCACCCCTCCACTTT. This translates into CASSQTGLKSPLHF.

CDR3 sequence (DNA): TGCGCCAGCAGCTTGATAGCAGGGGGATCCTACGAGCAGTACTTC. Translated, it gives CASSLIAGGSYEQYF. V gene TRBV5-1 combines with J gene TRBJ2-5, with 7 bases matching TRBD1. Matching the DNA end better, TRBJ2-7 makes the J call doubtful. Germline assignment: CDR1 SGHRS and CDR2 YFSETQ. There are 15 residues in the CDR3.

This sequence joins TRBV18 and TRBJ2-2; no clear D. Germline CDR1 and CDR2: KGHSH and LQKENI. The CDR3 contains 13 residues. The V end lost 3 bases, the J end lost 4 bases, and 6 bases lay between the germline ends. CDR3 coding DNA: TGTGCCAGCTCACCCCAGGCCACCGGGGAGCTGTTTTTT. It codes for CASSPQATGELFF.

This clone occurred once. The chain has TRBV5-1 and TRBJ1-6; D not resolved. Per the germline V gene, CDR1 is SGHRS and CDR2 is YFSETQ. Trimming removed 4 bases from V and 6 bases from J, with 11 bases in between. CDR3 length: 14 residues. The CDR3 DNA follows: TGCGCCAGCAGCCCCTCGGTGTCTAATTCACCCCTCCACTTT. This codes for CASSPSVSNSPLHF.

Written as DNA, the CDR3 is TGTGCCACCAGCAGAGAGGACAGGGTGCGAGGGTACGAGCAGTACTTC. Its translation is CATSREDRVRGYEQYF. The chain is built from TRBV15 and TRBJ2-7; 8 bases map to TRBD1. CDR3 length: 16 amino acids. CDR1 and CDR2 (germline): LNHNV, YYDKDF (reference sequence). With 0 bases clipped from V and 4 bases from J, the junction kept 8 bases outside the gene matches.

The chain couples TRBV19 to TRBJ1-1; TRBD1 matches 9 bases. This CDR3 has 16 amino acids. The V and J ends lost 4 bases and 1 base, in that order; junction bases with no gene match: 7. Germline values: CDR1 LNHDA, CDR2 SQIVND (reference sequence). Here the CDR3 DNA reads TGTGCCAGTAGTAGCCGGACAGGGGTAACGAACACTGAAGCTTTCTTT. Translating it yields CASSSRTGVTNTEAFF.

V is TRBV25-1 and J is TRBJ1-2; no definite D call. The CDR3 is 10 residues long. The germline CDR1 and CDR2 sequences are MGHDK and SYGVNS. Trimming removed 7 bases at V and 7 bases at J, with 7 bases between. The CDR3 sequence: CASKGLGYTF. The CDR3 nucleotides read TGTGCCAGCAAAGGGCTTGGCTACACCTTC.

The chain carries TRBV6-5 and TRBJ2-7; tentative D call: TRBD2 (6 bases). The germline V gene has CDR1 MNHEY and CDR2 SVGAGI. Trimming cost V 2 bases and J 6 bases, with 11 bases left between them. This CDR3 is built from 13 residues. CDR3 sequence: CASSYERGGEQYF. In DNA form, the CDR3 reads TGTGCCAGCAGTTACGAAAGGGGAGGCGAGCAGTACTTC.

V gene TRBV6-1 combines with J gene TRBJ1-5, with 7 bases matching TRBD1. V dropped 4 bases and J dropped 2; count of bases not matched to a gene: 5. The CDR3 contains 15 residues. CDR1 and CDR2 (germline): MNHNS, SASEGT. The CDR3 is CASSAQGQRNQPQHF. The CDR3, as DNA: TGTGCCAGCAGTGCACAGGGACAGCGCAATCAGCCCCAGCATTTT.

The V and J genes are TRBV7-8 and TRBJ1-5; D is uncertain. This CDR3 has 15 amino acids. CDR1 and CDR2 from the germline V gene are SGHVS and FQNEAQ. V dropped 1 base and J dropped 3 bases, with 10 bases sitting between them. This chain's CDR3 is CASSLERQNNQPQHF. CDR3 in DNA: TGTGCCAGCAGCTTAGAACGGCAGAACAATCAGCCCCAGCATTTT.

This clone was seen only a few times. The chain links TRBV12-5 to TRBJ1-6; D unclear. CDR1 LGHNT and CDR2 FRNRAP come from the germline V gene. The CDR3 has 14 amino acids. V dropped 2 bases and J dropped 6 bases, with 8 bases sitting between them. CDR3 nucleotide sequence: TGTGCTAGTGGTTTGAACGTTGGTAATTCACCCCTCCACTTT. Its protein product is CASGLNVGNSPLHF.

Remarks on this clone: The limits of the CDR3 on the DNA are not certain, so only TCRdb's listed CDR3 is given. J is TRBJ2-1 and V is TRBV7-9. Germline CDR1 is SEHNR and CDR2 is FQNEAQ (reference sequence). The CDR3 numbers 13 amino acids, ends counted. The CDR3 sequence: CASSFGSGNEQFF.

The CDR3: CASSRQNDNQPQHF. The CDR3 nucleotides read TGTGCCAGCAGTAGACAGAATGACAATCAGCCCCAGCATTTT. The chain couples TRBV2 to TRBJ1-5; tentative D call: TRBD1 (5 bases). The CDR3 is made up of 14 amino acids. V was trimmed by 5 bases and J by 3 bases, leaving 11 bases between them. Germline V CDR1 and CDR2: SNHLY, FYNNEI. Based on the CDR3 plus reference TRBV2 and TRBJ1-5, the full variable domain is EPEVTQTPSHQVTQMGQEVILRCVPISNHLYFYWYRQILGQKVEFLVSFYNNEISEKSEIFDDQFSVERPDGSNFTLKIRSTKLEDSAMYFCASSRQNDNQPQHFGDGTRLSIL.

The V call is TRBV7-2, the J call TRBJ2-1; maybe TRBD2 (6 bases). Trimming stripped 1 base from V and 10 bases from J, with 11 bases between. Germline assignment: CDR1 SGHTA and CDR2 FQGNSA. CDR3 length equals 13 residues. CDR3 coding DNA: TGTGCCAGCAGCTTAGTGGTTGGAGGGGAGCAGTTCTTC. This encodes CASSLVVGGEQFF.